These T cell receptor beta chains were read from a single sample in a study of stem cell transplantation in POMP-related autoinflammatory disease. Clones were sequenced by immunoSEQ multiplex PCR, and TCRdb holds only the in-frame ones, with some missing. Here the sample spans some 30,000 clones, roughly 88% being singletons. Sample: CD4+ T cells from PBMCs, taken before stem cell transplantation. Receptor source: a human donor with POMP-related autoinflammation and immune dysregulation (PRAID). Each CDR3 is given with its conserved first and last residue. Fields, in order: V gene, CDR3 protein.

TRBV2 | CASSVGQGAADTQYF
TRBV27 | CASSRGGDPNEQYF
TRBV6-5 | CASSYYRGPYEQYF
TRBV6-5 | CASRPLGGHNSPLHF
TRBV13 | CASSGRRELRAYEQYF
TRBV20-1 | CSASPEETQYF
TRBV4-1 | CASSAPTNTGELFF
TRBV4-1 | CASSPGREGEKLFF
TRBV16 | CASSPGAGDSNQPQHF
TRBV12-5 | CASGLPPGLRETQYF
TRBV6-1 | CASSEQGIQETQYF
TRBV6-1 | CASGRQGRAYEQYF
TRBV2 | CASSVMGVAGELFF
TRBV6-1 | CASSVRGRNEQYF
TRBV7-9 | CASSLERGTSGSYYNEQFF
TRBV5-1 | CASSQTSGVVTDTQYF
TRBV4-2 | CASSLRTSGRPLSTDTQYF
TRBV5-4 | CASSPPTGPSTDTQYF
TRBV5-1 | CASSLSEVYGYTF
TRBV6-5 | CASRLTFSGNTIYF
TRBV15 | CATRRVGLAGEEQFF